Reported below is one T cell receptor beta chain. This sample is drawn from a study of blood T cell repertoires in COVID-19. In the study overall: In each case, the material was cDNA or gDNA derived from T cells, B-cell-depleted T cells, or PBMCs.

The repertoire was sequenced with immunoSEQ multiplex PCR; TCRdb's copy has only in-frame clones and lacks some. The data show 200,000 to 250,000 clones, more than 75% seen once. Trimming took 2 bases from V and 3 from J; bases not matched to a gene: 8. The CDR3 runs to 16 residues. Germline CDR1 and CDR2: LGHDT and YNNKEL (reference sequence). The sequence came from a woman of 80 years or more with COVID-19, enrolled during active disease. V gene TRBV3-1 (or the pseudogene TRBV3-2) combines with J gene TRBJ1-2, with 8 bases matching TRBD1. The sequenced sample consisted of peripheral blood. The CDR3 spells CASSQTRGRWDYGYTF. In DNA, the CDR3 is TGTGCCAGCAGCCAAACCAGGGGGCGATGGGACTATGGCTACACCTTC.